The 23 T cell receptor beta chains below were found in one sample sequenced in a study of technical replicates of blood from a handful of donors. Sequencing was performed with immunoSEQ multiplex PCR; in TCRdb, only in-frame clones are kept and a portion is missing. The profile covers about 100,000 clones, with 90% to 96% appearing a single time and 0.2% to 0.25% taken by the ten largest. Sample: T cells isolated from PBMCs. All receptors derive from a human donor in good health.

The chain carries TRBV19 and TRBJ2-3; maybe TRBD2 (6 bases). The CDR3 covers 17 residues. With 5 bases removed from V and 2 bases from J, the gap between germline ends came to 20 bases. Germline lookup yields CDR1 LNHDA and CDR2 SQIVND (reference sequence). In DNA form, the CDR3 reads TGTGCCAGTAGTCCCTTCGCGGGGCCCATATCCACAGATACGCAGTATTTT. As protein: CASSPFAGPISTDTQYF.

This rearrangement joins TRBV7-2 to TRBJ2-2, with D possibly matching TRBD1 (5 bases). With 1 base removed from V and 4 bases from J, the gap between germline ends came to 16 bases. Germline lookup yields CDR1 SGHTA and CDR2 FQGNSA. The CDR3 runs 17 residues. The CDR3 nucleotides read TGTGCCAGCAGCTTAGGCCAGGGATATAGAATCACCGGGGAGCTGTTTTTT. Protein product: CASSLGQGYRITGELFF.

V usage is TRBV2 and J usage is TRBJ2-2; no clear D. This CDR3 has 14 amino acids. The V and J ends lost 4 bases and 4 bases respectively, with 10 bases between them. The germline CDR1 and CDR2 sequences are SNHLY and FYNNEI. CDR3 sequence: CASSVQSSTGELFF. The CDR3 DNA reads TGTGCCAGCAGTGTTCAGTCAAGCACCGGGGAGCTGTTTTTT.

The chain joins TRBV5-1 to TRBJ2-1, with D maybe TRBD1 (6 bases). From germline, CDR1 is SGHRS and CDR2 YFSETQ. Trimming took off 0 bases at V and 3 bases at J, with 13 bases between the two ends. This CDR3 has 16 residues. The CDR3 sequence is CASSLVVGADYNEQFF. CDR3 bases: TGCGCCAGCAGCTTGGTTGTGGGGGCGGACTACAATGAGCAGTTCTTC.

This chain connects TRBV11-3 to TRBJ2-2; D uncertain. The CDR3 has 15 amino acids. V was clipped by 1 base and J by 4 bases, with 10 bases between them. The V gene's germline CDR1 is SGHNT and CDR2 YENEEA. The CDR3 is CASSLAPLSTGELFF. The CDR3 DNA sequence: TGTGCCAGCAGCTTAGCCCCATTGAGCACCGGGGAGCTGTTTTTT.

The chain joins TRBV5-1 to TRBJ1-1; D gene uncertain. The V end lost 0 bases, the J end lost 0 bases, and 9 bases lay between the germline ends. The germline V gene has CDR1 SGHRS and CDR2 YFSETQ. This CDR3 is 15 amino acids long. The CDR3 nucleotides are TGCGCCAGCAGCTTGGGACTCGGGGTGAACACTGAAGCTTTCTTT. This codes for CASSLGLGVNTEAFF.

The CDR3 protein is CASSEDTGGRYEQYF. The CDR3 bases are TGTGCCAGCAGTGAAGATACAGGGGGCAGGTACGAGCAGTACTTC. The J gene is TRBJ2-7, the V gene TRBV2; 9 nucleotides agree with TRBD1. V shed 1 base and J 4 bases; nucleotides not matched to a gene: 5. The CDR3 totals 15 residues. Germline V lookup: CDR1 SNHLY, CDR2 FYNNEI.

The gene calls are TRBV7-2 and TRBJ2-7, with TRBD1 matching over 8 bases. The CDR3 length is 18 residues. Germline V gene data show CDR1 as SGHTA and CDR2 as FQGNSA. V was clipped by 5 bases and J by 6 bases; unmatched bases: 21. The DNA of the CDR3 is TGTGCCAGCAGCGCCGCCCTTGACGGGCAGGGGGCGAACGGCGAGCAGTACTTC. Translating gives CASSAALDGQGANGEQYF.

V gene TRBV7-9 combines with J gene TRBJ1-4; D perhaps matches TRBD1 (5 bases). Trimming removed 3 bases at V and 6 bases at J, with 17 bases between. The CDR3 contains 16 residues. Germline values: CDR1 SEHNR, CDR2 FQNEAQ (reference sequence). The CDR3 loop is CASSFFIGGGDEKLFF. The DNA of the CDR3 is TGTGCCAGCAGCTTCTTTATCGGGGGTGGGGATGAAAAACTGTTTTTT.

The rearrangement joins TRBV2 to TRBJ2-2; 8 nucleotides align to TRBD2. V shed 6 bases, J shed 0 bases, and the junction held 3 bases outside the gene matches. The CDR3 is made up of 15 amino acids. Germline V gives CDR1 SNHLY, CDR2 FYNNEI. CDR3 coding DNA: TGTGCCAGCAGACTAGCGGATGCGAACACCGGGGAGCTGTTTTTT. This encodes CASRLADANTGELFF.

The rearrangement joins TRBV29-1 to TRBJ2-3, with TRBD2 identical over 14 bases. Germline V gene data show CDR1 as SQVTM and CDR2 as ANQGSEA. After removal of 7 bases from V and 11 bases from J, the junction contained 11 bases not matched to a gene. The CDR3 is made up of 14 amino acids. Here the CDR3 DNA reads TGCAGCGCAAGGACTAGCGGGGGGTCGATAGAGCAGTATTTT. It yields the protein CSARTSGGSIEQYF.

This chain joins TRBV18 and TRBJ2-7; 13 nucleotides match TRBD2. Germline CDR1 reads KGHSH; CDR2 reads LQKENI. There are 15 residues in the CDR3. V was pared by 4 bases and J by 7 bases, with 7 bases of the junction left unmatched. CDR3 in amino acids: CASSLTGLAGEEQYF. The CDR3 region has the DNA TGTGCCAGCTCACTCACAGGACTAGCGGGAGAAGAGCAGTACTTC.

The V call is TRBV6-4, the J call TRBJ1-5; 7 bases are shared with TRBD1. Germline CDR1 is MRHNA and CDR2 is SNTAGT. V lost 5 bases, J lost 2 bases, and 6 bases stayed unmatched. The CDR3 has 15 amino acids. The CDR3 region has the DNA TGTGCCAGCAGTCCCACAACAGGGGGCAATCAGCCCCAGCATTTT. Its translation: CASSPTTGGNQPQHF.

The chain employs TRBV4-2 and TRBJ2-1; a possible D gene is TRBD2 (6 bases). Germline values: CDR1 LGHNA, CDR2 YNFKEQ. V lost 6 bases and J lost 0, with 12 bases in between. CDR3 length equals 15 residues. CDR3 sequence: CASSLDGSSYNEQFF. Written as DNA, the CDR3 is TGTGCCAGCAGTCTCGACGGGAGCTCCTACAATGAGCAGTTCTTC.

The genes are TRBV15 and TRBJ2-7; tentatively, D is TRBD1 (5 bases). Trimming took off 1 base at V and 3 bases at J, with 10 bases between the two ends. The CDR3 spans 14 residues. Per the germline V gene, CDR1 is LNHNV and CDR2 is YYDKDF (reference sequence). This chain's CDR3 is CATSRGGDSYEQYF. CDR3 sequence (DNA): TGTGCCACCAGCAGAGGGGGTGACAGCTACGAGCAGTACTTC.

CDR3 DNA: TGTGCCAGCAGCTCTTCGGGGTTTGAAGCTTTCTTT. Its protein is CASSSSGFEAFF. The V gene is TRBV28, the J gene TRBJ1-1; no firm D call. V lost 6 bases, J lost 7 bases, and 12 bases lay in between. The CDR3 contains 12 residues. The germline CDR1 and CDR2 sequences are MDHEN and SYDVKM. The entire variable domain, with the rest obtained from reference TRBV28 and TRBJ1-1, is as follows: DVKVTQSSRYLVKRTGEKVFLECVQDMDHENMFWYRQDPGLGLRLIYFSYDVKMKEKGDIPEGYSVSREKKERFSLILESASTNQTSMYLCASSSSGFEAFFGQGTRLTVV.

The V gene is TRBV30, the J gene TRBJ1-5; 7 bases match TRBD1. The germline V gene has CDR1 GTSNPN and CDR2 SVGIG (reference sequence). Trimming at V came to 4 bases and at J to 4 bases, leaving 7 bases not matched to a gene. The CDR3 loop spans 14 amino acids. CDR3 region: CAWKGTVRNQPQHF. For the CDR3, the DNA is TGTGCCTGGAAGGGGACAGTGCGTAATCAGCCCCAGCATTTT. The variable domain in full, with the rest retrieved from reference TRBV30 and TRBJ1-5, is SQTIHQWPATLVQPVGSPLSLECTVEGTSNPNLYWYRQAAGRGLQLLFYSVGIGQISSEVPQNLSASRPQDRQFILSSKKLLLSDSGFYLCAWKGTVRNQPQHFGDGTRLSIL.

The J gene is TRBJ2-3, the V gene TRBV2, with D perhaps TRBD1 (6 bases). V was pared by 6 bases and J by 2 bases, with 15 bases between. This CDR3 has 15 residues. Germline assignment: CDR1 SNHLY and CDR2 FYNNEI. The chain's CDR3 is CASRSGQKYTDTQYF. The CDR3 DNA follows: TGTGCCAGCAGATCCGGACAGAAATACACAGATACGCAGTATTTT.

The chain links TRBV12-5 to TRBJ1-3; tentatively, D is TRBD1 (6 bases). Trimming took 7 bases from V and 2 from J, leaving 18 bases between them. Germline CDR1 LGHNT, CDR2 FRNRAP. This CDR3 has 16 amino acids. CDR3 loop: CASAKGQTQAGNTIYF. CDR3 sequence (DNA): TGTGCTAGTGCGAAAGGACAGACCCAGGCTGGAAACACCATATATTTT.

This clone has just one count. The rearrangement joins TRBV4-2 to TRBJ2-5; possibly TRBD2 for D (5 bases). Trimming took 1 base from V and 5 from J, leaving 11 bases between them. Germline CDR1 and CDR2: LGHNA and YNFKEQ. CDR3 length equals 14 residues. CDR3 protein: CASSQALVRETQYF. The CDR3 DNA reads TGTGCCAGCAGCCAAGCACTAGTACGTGAGACCCAGTACTTC.

V gene TRBV7-8 combines with J gene TRBJ2-7; 7 bases map to TRBD1. V shed 1 base and J 1 base; nucleotides not matched to a gene: 4. Germline V CDR1 and CDR2: SGHVS, FQNEAQ. The CDR3 runs to 15 residues. DNA for the CDR3: TGTGCCAGCAGCTTAGTAGGGACAGCTTCCTACGAGCAGTACTTC. It encodes CASSLVGTASYEQYF. Complete variable domain (other parts from reference TRBV7-8 and TRBJ2-7): GAGVSQSPRYKVAKRGQDVALRCDPISGHVSLFWYQQALGQGPEFLTYFQNEAQLDKSGLPSDRFFAERPEGSVSTLKIQRTQQEDSAVYLCASSLVGTASYEQYFGPGTRLTVT.

This chain uses TRBV4-1 with TRBJ2-6, with 8 bases identical to TRBD2. The J segment lost 0 bases and the V segment lost 8 bases, leaving 9 bases of the junction unmatched. Per germline, CDR1 MGHRA and CDR2 YSYEKL. The CDR3 is made up of 17 amino acids. The CDR3 spells CASSGGALFSGANVLTF. The CDR3 DNA reads TGCGCCAGCTCGGGGGGGGCCCTATTCTCTGGGGCCAACGTCCTGACTTTC.

This clone was recorded only once. This rearrangement joins TRBV6-5 to TRBJ1-1; D call uncertain. This CDR3 region has 14 residues. V lost 0 bases to trimming and J lost 4 bases, with 9 bases between them. CDR1 and CDR2 from the germline V gene are MNHEY and SVGAGI. For the CDR3, the DNA is TGTGCCAGCAGTTACTCGCCAGAATTCACTGAAGCTTTCTTT. Its protein product is CASSYSPEFTEAFF.